This paragraph covers one TCR beta chain sequence. Its antigen is not known. The method was immunoSEQ multiplex PCR; TCRdb's version includes in-frame clones alone and lacks a portion of them. This sample yields 2.5 million or so clones, of which roughly 92% are seen a single time; over 0.12% belongs to the top ten. This specimen belongs to a study of shared clonotypes between healthy human individuals. Study background: Plates per donor: three CD4 naive, three CD4 memory, two CD8 naive, one CD8 memory. General study findings and limits: Sharing across four donors was highest in naive CD4 (around 5%) and lowest in memory CD8 (approximately 0.4%).

CDR1 GTSNPN and CDR2 SVGIG come from the germline V gene (reference sequence). The CDR3 loop spans 14 amino acids. V was clipped by 0 bases and J by 11 bases, with 14 bases between them. The origin of this receptor is a man aged 18 to 29 in good health. The rearrangement joins TRBV30 to TRBJ1-6, with unresolved D. Material: naive CD4+ T cells sorted from blood. Described subset: CD45RA+ positively selected. Here the CDR3 reads CAWSVAQVSPPLHF. The CDR3 DNA reads TGTGCCTGGAGTGTGGCCCAGGTCAGTCCACCCCTCCACTTT.